The 23 T cell receptor beta chains in this list originate from one sample, sequenced in a study of blood T cell repertoires in COVID-19. Some clones are missing from TCRdb's copy, which holds only in-frame ones; the method was immunoSEQ multiplex PCR. The data contain around 190,000 clones, about 85% of them singletons. Sequencing input: peripheral blood. Source of these receptors: a woman of 80 years or more with acute or convalescent COVID-19.

The genes are TRBV9 and TRBJ2-3, with TRBD1 identical over 7 bases. CDR1 and CDR2 (germline): SGDLS, YYNGEE. V lost 0 bases and J lost 5; bases outside the gene matches: 0. The CDR3 length is 13 residues. CDR3 sequence (DNA): TGTGCCAGCAGCGTAGCAGGGGGAGATACGCAGTATTTT. Translation gives CASSVAGGDTQYF. Supplemented by reference TRBV9 and TRBJ2-3, the full variable domain reads DSGVTQTPKHLITATGQRVTLRCSPRSGDLSVYWYQQSLDQGLQFLIQYYNGEERAKGNILERFSAQQFPDLHSELNLSSLELGDSALYFCASSVAGGDTQYFGPGTRLTVL.

The chain uses TRBV28 and TRBJ1-3; 9 bases agree with TRBD1. Trimming removed 3 bases from V and 0 bases from J; junction bases left unmatched: 3. The CDR3 sequence is 16 residues long. Germline CDR1 and CDR2: MDHEN and SYDVKM. The DNA of the CDR3 is TGTGCCAGCAGTTTTAGGACAGGGGCCTCTGGAAACACCATATATTTT. It translates to CASSFRTGASGNTIYF.

This rearrangement joins TRBV18 to TRBJ1-5; a weak D match, TRBD1 (6 bases). Per the germline V gene, CDR1 is KGHSH and CDR2 is LQKENI. V gave up 5 bases and J gave up 7 bases, with 12 bases separating them. CDR3 length: 13 amino acids. CDR3 DNA: TGTGCCAGCTCAACGGGACAAGAGCAGCCCCAGCATTTT. As protein: CASSTGQEQPQHF. Variable domain in full (rest from reference TRBV18 and TRBJ1-5): NAGVMQNPRHLVRRRGQEARLRCSPMKGHSHVYWYRQLPEEGLKFMVYLQKENIIDESGMPKERFSAEFPKEGPSILRIQQVVRGDSAAYFCASSTGQEQPQHFGDGTRLSIL.

This clone was seen a single time. The chain has TRBV18 and TRBJ2-7; D call uncertain. This CDR3 region has 15 residues. The V end was cut by 3 bases, the J end by 1 base, with 13 bases between. Germline V gene sequence: CDR1 KGHSH, CDR2 LQKENI. DNA of the CDR3: TGTGCCAGCTCACCGCCAGGTAGTAGGTCCTACGAGCAGTACTTC. Translating gives CASSPPGSRSYEQYF. Full variable domain (rest looked up from reference TRBV18 and TRBJ2-7): NAGVMQNPRHLVRRRGQEARLRCSPMKGHSHVYWYRQLPEEGLKFMVYLQKENIIDESGMPKERFSAEFPKEGPSILRIQQVVRGDSAAYFCASSPPGSRSYEQYFGPGTRLTVT.

The V call is TRBV7-2, the J call TRBJ2-7, with D tentatively TRBD2 (6 bases). Deletions cut 3 bases from V and 4 bases from J, with 16 bases between. CDR3 size: 15 residues. Germline V gene data show CDR1 as SGHTA and CDR2 as FQGNSA. The CDR3 DNA is TGTGCCAGCAGCTTCGGGGGAACGTACCTATACGAGCAGTACTTC. Residues: CASSFGGTYLYEQYF.

V is TRBV6-5 and J is TRBJ2-5, with 7 bases that match TRBD1. CDR1 is MNHEY, CDR2 SVGAGI, per germline. V lost 8 bases, J lost 5 bases, and 5 bases stayed unmatched. This CDR3 region has 12 residues. CDR3 in amino acids: CASEGAGETQYF. Here the CDR3 DNA reads TGTGCCAGCGAGGGGGCGGGTGAGACCCAGTACTTC.

The V gene is TRBV3-1 (or the pseudogene TRBV3-2), the J gene TRBJ1-3, with unresolved D. The V and J ends lost 4 bases and 4 bases respectively, with 14 bases between them. CDR1 LGHDT and CDR2 YNNKEL come from the germline V gene (reference sequence). The CDR3 loop spans 15 amino acids. The CDR3 reads CASSPRVTGGNTIYF. The CDR3 region has the DNA TGTGCCAGCAGCCCTAGGGTAACGGGGGGAAACACCATATATTTT.

The genes are TRBV11-2 and TRBJ2-7, with 7 bases matching TRBD1. With 3 bases clipped from V and 0 bases from J, the junction kept 8 bases outside the gene matches. The CDR3 has 16 residues. Germline assignment: CDR1 SGHAT and CDR2 FQNNGV. This chain's CDR3 is CASSLDRSSSSYEQYF. DNA of the CDR3: TGTGCCAGCAGCTTGGACAGGAGTTCGAGCTCCTACGAGCAGTACTTC.

The chain recombines TRBV12-3 or TRBV12-4 with TRBJ1-5; D possibly corresponds to TRBD1 (6 bases). Deletions cut 6 bases from V and 6 bases from J, with 12 bases between. This CDR3 region has 13 residues. The DNA for the CDR3 is TGTGCCAGCAGATACAGGGTCGGTCAGCCCCAGCATTTT. Protein: CASRYRVGQPQHF.

The chain combines TRBV20-1 with TRBJ2-3; D might be TRBD1 (5 bases). Germline V CDR1 and CDR2: DFQATT, SNEGSKA (reference sequence). The V and J ends lost 7 bases and 5 bases respectively, with 10 bases between them. This CDR3 spans 11 amino acids. The CDR3 here is CSGLQGDTQYF. CDR3 nucleotides: TGCAGTGGACTCCAGGGAGATACGCAGTATTTT.

To note about this clone: Within the sample, other DNA sequences also encode this same CDR3. The genes are TRBV6-5 and TRBJ2-7; the match to TRBD1 covers 8 bases. The CDR3 is made up of 14 amino acids. The trim removed 3 bases at V and 1 base at J, leaving 2 bases unmatched. The germline CDR1 and CDR2 sequences are MNHEY and SVGAGI. For the CDR3, the DNA is TGTGCCAGCAGTTATGGACAGGGTTCCTACGAGCAGTACTTC. Translation gives CASSYGQGSYEQYF.

The gene calls are TRBV4-2 and TRBJ1-4, with D tentatively TRBD1 (6 bases). The V gene's germline CDR1 is LGHNA and CDR2 YNFKEQ. There are 18 residues in the CDR3. Trimming removed 0 bases at V and 3 bases at J, with 17 bases between. The CDR3 DNA is TGTGCCAGCAGCCAAGATCCGGGACAAGCTCTATCTAATGAAAAACTGTTTTTT. Protein: CASSQDPGQALSNEKLFF.

The chain employs TRBV30 and TRBJ2-2; possible D gene TRBD1, 6 bases. CDR3 size: 14 residues. In germline, CDR1 is GTSNPN, CDR2 SVGIG (reference sequence). V lost 2 bases to trimming and J lost 5 bases, with 12 bases between them. In nucleotides, the CDR3 is TGTGCCTGGAGTATCTGGACAGCAACCGGGGAGCTGTTTTTT. It specifies CAWSIWTATGELFF.

V gene TRBV7-9 combines with J gene TRBJ2-2, with 8 bases fitting TRBD2. The germline gives CDR1 SEHNR, CDR2 FQNEAQ (reference sequence). V gave up 5 bases and J gave up 1 base; unmatched junction bases: 6. CDR3 length: 16 amino acids. The DNA of the CDR3 is TGTGCCAGCAGCATGCCGGGAGGGTTGAACACCGGGGAGCTGTTTTTT. Its translation is CASSMPGGLNTGELFF.

This clone was counted once. This sequence joins TRBV28 and TRBJ2-7; 11 bases fit TRBD2. The CDR3 has 14 residues. V was clipped by 6 bases and J by 5 bases; unmatched bases: 6. Germline lookup yields CDR1 MDHEN and CDR2 SYDVKM. DNA of the CDR3: TGTGCCAGCAGGGTACTAGCGGGAGTGAACGAGCAGTACTTC. The encoded protein is CASRVLAGVNEQYF.

This chain connects TRBV10-1 to TRBJ2-2; 9 bases line up with TRBD2. The CDR3 totals 21 residues. CDR1 and CDR2 from the germline V gene are WNHNN and SYGVQD (reference sequence). V lost 1 base and J lost 0; bases outside the gene matches: 15. The CDR3 DNA reads as TGCGCCAGCAGTGAGTTGGGGGGCGCGCCGGCGGGAGGGCCGAACACCGGGGAGCTGTTTTTT. Translation: CASSELGGAPAGGPNTGELFF.

This CDR3 reads CASSLTSGSGFYNEQFF. In DNA, the CDR3 is TGTGCCAGCAGCTTGACTAGCGGGAGCGGATTCTACAATGAGCAGTTCTTC. The chain couples TRBV5-8 to TRBJ2-1; 11 positions match TRBD2. Unmatched junction bases numbered 6, after V lost 1 base and J lost 3 bases. CDR3 length: 17 amino acids. Germline V CDR1 and CDR2: SGHTS, YDEGEE. Full variable domain (rest looked up from reference TRBV5-8 and TRBJ2-1): EAGVTQSPTHLIKTRGQQATLRCSPISGHTSVYWYQQALGLGLQFLLWYDEGEERNRGNFPPRFSGRQFPNYSSELNVNALELEDSALYLCASSLTSGSGFYNEQFFGPGTRLTVL.

CDR3 protein: CASSHDPTGNYGYTF. The CDR3 DNA follows: TGTGCCAGCAGCCACGACCCCACAGGGAACTATGGCTACACCTTC. This chain connects TRBV3-1 (or the pseudogene TRBV3-2) to TRBJ1-2; a weak D match, TRBD1 (6 bases). V lost 3 bases and J 2 bases, leaving 13 bases between the germline ends. The CDR3 has 15 amino acids. Germline CDR1 is LGHDT and CDR2 is YNNKEL (reference sequence).

The J gene is TRBJ2-2, the V gene TRBV19; TRBD2 agrees at 10 bases. The CDR3 is 15 residues long. CDR1 LNHDA and CDR2 SQIVND come from the germline V gene (reference sequence). The V and J ends lost 5 bases and 6 bases, in that order; junction bases with no gene match: 6. The CDR3 loop reads CASSLSSGSSGELFF. The DNA of the CDR3 is TGTGCCAGTAGTCTTTCTAGCGGGAGTTCCGGGGAGCTGTTTTTT.

V gene TRBV27 combines with J gene TRBJ2-5; 7 bases map to TRBD1. The junction had 8 bases not matched to a gene; V was cut back by 6 bases and J by 7 bases. This CDR3 contains 13 residues. Germline assignment: CDR1 MNHEY and CDR2 SMNVEV (reference sequence). This chain's CDR3 is CASRPTGVVTQYF. DNA for the CDR3: TGTGCCAGCAGACCCACAGGGGTCGTGACCCAGTACTTC.

The chain carries TRBV10-2 and TRBJ1-5; possible D gene TRBD1, 6 bases. V was cut by 6 bases and J by 2 bases, with 11 bases left in between. Germline values: CDR1 WSHSY, CDR2 SAAADI. The CDR3 totals 14 residues. The CDR3 DNA is TGCGCCAGCAGCACAGGGACCGGCAATCAGCCCCAGCATTTT. Protein: CASSTGTGNQPQHF.

This clone was seen once. The chain recombines TRBV18 with TRBJ2-5; maybe TRBD1 (5 bases). This CDR3 comprises 14 residues. The germline gives CDR1 KGHSH, CDR2 LQKENI. V was pared by 3 bases and J by 1 base, with 9 bases between. The CDR3 protein is CASSPSRVQETQYF. CDR3 nucleotides: TGTGCCAGCTCACCCAGCAGGGTCCAAGAGACCCAGTACTTC.

The chain carries TRBV19 and TRBJ1-3; D unclear. Trimming took 7 bases from V and 0 from J, leaving 13 bases between them. CDR1 and CDR2 (germline): LNHDA, SQIVND (reference sequence). This CDR3 is 15 amino acids long. The CDR3 DNA sequence: TGTGCCAGTACCCATAGAAGATTCTCTGGAAACACCATATATTTT. Protein: CASTHRRFSGNTIYF. Supplemented by reference TRBV19 and TRBJ1-3, the full variable domain reads DGGITQSPKYLFRKEGQNVTLSCEQNLNHDAMYWYRQDPGQGLRLIYYSQIVNDFQKGDIAEGYSVSREKKESFPLTVTSAQKNPTAFYLCASTHRRFSGNTIYFGEGSWLTVV.